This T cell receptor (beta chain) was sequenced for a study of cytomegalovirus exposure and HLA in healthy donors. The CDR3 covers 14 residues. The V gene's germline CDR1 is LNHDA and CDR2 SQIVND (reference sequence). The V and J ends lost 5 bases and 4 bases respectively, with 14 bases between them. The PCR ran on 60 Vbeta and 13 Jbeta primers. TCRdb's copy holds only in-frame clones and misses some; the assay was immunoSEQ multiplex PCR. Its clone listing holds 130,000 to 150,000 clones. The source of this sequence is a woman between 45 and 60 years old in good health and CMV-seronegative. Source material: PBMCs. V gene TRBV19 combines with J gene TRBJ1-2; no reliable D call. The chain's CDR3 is CASSVRWAGYGYTF. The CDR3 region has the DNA TGTGCCAGTAGTGTCCGATGGGCGGGCTATGGCTACACCTTC.